This T cell receptor beta chain was sequenced in a study of blood T cell repertoires in COVID-19. The wider study: Material from acute and convalescent COVID-19 was sourced from the United States, Italy and Spain.

The CDR3 sequence is 14 residues long. Germline values: CDR1 MNHEY, CDR2 SMNVEV (reference sequence). V was clipped by 6 bases and J by 5 bases, with 16 bases between them. Assay: immunoSEQ multiplex PCR; the TCRdb copy retains only in-frame clones and omits some. Among some 260,000 clones, approximately 90% were seen once, and the ten largest hold about 1%. Sequencing input: peripheral blood. The clonotype comes from a woman in her 40s who had recovered from COVID-19. The chain combines TRBV27 with TRBJ1-2; TRBD1 might be the D (6 bases). The CDR3 loop is CASSSDREAYGYTF. CDR3 bases: TGTGCCAGCAGCTCGGACAGAGAGGCATATGGCTACACCTTC.